A selection of T cell receptor beta chains follows, all from one sample in a study of shared clonotypes between healthy human individuals. The data were produced by immunoSEQ multiplex PCR, yet TCRdb's version contains in-frame clones alone and is incomplete. There are 850,000 to 1,200,000 clones in the sample; around 75% occur only once, and around 1.4% lies in the top ten. The sequencing sample was made of memory CD4+ T cells sorted from blood. The receptor set was obtained from a man between 18 and 29 years old in good health. CDR3s include the opening cysteine and the closing phenylalanine or tryptophan.

j_call v_call cdr3_aa
TRBJ1-5 TRBV21-1 CASSKRSGTRDRGYQPQHF
TRBJ1-4 TRBV4-1 CASSQLGLDYEKLFF
TRBJ2-6 TRBV19 CASRPSGANVLTF
TRBJ1-2 TRBV11-1 CASSLGPRANYGYTF
TRBJ2-1 TRBV5-1 CASSLGLAGVNEQFF
TRBJ2-1 TRBV5-4 CASSLEGQGTYNEQFF
TRBJ2-2 TRBV28 CASSLPGRRTGELFF
TRBJ2-5 TRBV11-2 CASSLGPLGGGPQETQYF
TRBJ2-2 TRBV6-5 CASSKSGPGSGELFF
TRBJ2-4 TRBV6-1 CASSEALGTSGGLAKNIQYF
TRBJ2-5 TRBV7-2 CASTDPGVETQYF
TRBJ2-1 TRBV9 CASSVDSGTNEQFF